This note documents a single T cell receptor (beta chain) sequence. Antigen specificity is unknown. This entry comes from a study of regulatory and conventional T cells in RAG deficiency. Using immunoSEQ multiplex PCR, the repertoire was profiled, and TCRdb retains in-frame clones only, with some absent. The sample holds 24,000 or so clones, 85% to 95% seen once. The trim removed 7 bases at V and 6 bases at J, leaving 3 bases unmatched. The CDR3 runs to 12 residues. Germline V lookup: CDR1 SEHNR, CDR2 FQNEAQ (reference sequence). The study, taken as a whole, reports: RAG-deficient patients showed markedly lower Shannon entropy and higher Simpson indices than control T-cell subsets. Omenn syndrome and CID/AS patients had around 100-fold fewer unique Treg TCR beta sequences, versus approximately 9.8-fold elsewhere.

Blood CD4+ CD25-low CD127-high conventional T cells supplied the genomic DNA template. These data also featured in a second study, about regulatory T cells. That work contributes: The PCR used 52 TRBV and 13 TRBJ primers.

The receptor was isolated from a human donor in good health. Sequenced sample: CD4+ T cells sorted from blood. The chain employs TRBV7-9 and TRBJ1-1, with TRBD1 identical over 9 bases. CDR3 sequence reads: CASTGQGSEAFF. Written as DNA, the CDR3 is TGTGCCAGCACCGGACAGGGGTCTGAAGCTTTCTTT.